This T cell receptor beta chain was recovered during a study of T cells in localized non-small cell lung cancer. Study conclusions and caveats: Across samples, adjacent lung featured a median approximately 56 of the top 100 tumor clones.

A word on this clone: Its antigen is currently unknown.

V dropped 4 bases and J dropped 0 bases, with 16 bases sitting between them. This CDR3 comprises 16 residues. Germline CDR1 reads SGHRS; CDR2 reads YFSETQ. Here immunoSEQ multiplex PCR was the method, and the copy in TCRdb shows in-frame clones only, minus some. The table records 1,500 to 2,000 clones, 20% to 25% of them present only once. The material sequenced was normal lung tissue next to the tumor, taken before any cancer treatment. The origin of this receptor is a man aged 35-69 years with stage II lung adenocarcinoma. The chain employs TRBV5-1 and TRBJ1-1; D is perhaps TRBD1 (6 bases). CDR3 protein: CASSLDSLNLNTEAFF. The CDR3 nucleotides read TGCGCCAGCAGCCTGGACAGTCTCAATTTGAACACTGAAGCTTTCTTT.